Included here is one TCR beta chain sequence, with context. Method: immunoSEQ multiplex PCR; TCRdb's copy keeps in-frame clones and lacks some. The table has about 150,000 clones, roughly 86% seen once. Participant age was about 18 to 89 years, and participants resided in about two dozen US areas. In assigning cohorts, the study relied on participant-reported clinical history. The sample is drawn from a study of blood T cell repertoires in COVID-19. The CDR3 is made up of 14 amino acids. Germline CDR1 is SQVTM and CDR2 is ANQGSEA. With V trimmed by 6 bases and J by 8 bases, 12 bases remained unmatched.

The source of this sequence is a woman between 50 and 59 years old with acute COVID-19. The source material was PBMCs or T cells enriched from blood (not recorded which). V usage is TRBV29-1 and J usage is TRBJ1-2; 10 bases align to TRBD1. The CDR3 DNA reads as TGCAGCGTAGTACTGACAGGGGGCGCAGGGGGCTACACCTTC. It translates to CSVVLTGGAGGYTF. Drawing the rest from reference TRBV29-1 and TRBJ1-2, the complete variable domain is SAVISQKPSRDICQRGTSLTIQCQVDSQVTMMFWYRQQPGQSLTLIATANQGSEATYESGFVIDKFPISRPNLTFSTLTVSNMSPEDSSIYLCSVVLTGGAGGYTFGSGTRLTVV.